This TCR beta chain came from a study of blood T cells in healthy people across ages. This clonotype was picked up many times. What it binds is not known. Germline V gene sequence: CDR1 MDHEN, CDR2 SYDVKM. The CDR3 extends over 15 amino acids. V was shortened by 6 bases and J by 3 bases, with 18 bases between the two germline ends. With a J-beta primer mix and a sample-barcoded 5' primer, a second PCR ran about 7 to 12 cycles. TCRdb analysed the 5' RACE reads with MiXCR anew, one entry per CDR3 protein. The repertoire holds roughly 1,500,000 distinct CDR3 sequences, with 35% to 45% as singletons. Study results and limitations: TCR beta diversity was tightly associated with the proportion of naive T cells. In the absence of known donor CMV status, changes in expanded clonotypes were possibly confounded.

Total RNA extraction produced at least 5.5 micrograms (per sample) for the study. This clonotype originated in a woman aged 18-29 years in good health. The J gene is TRBJ2-7, the V gene TRBV28; D possibly uses TRBD1 or TRBD2 (6 bases each). Specimen: blood. For the CDR3, the DNA is TGTGCCAGCAGCCAAGACACGGGGGCTGTCTACGAGCAGTACTTC. Protein sequence: CASSQDTGAVYEQYF.